This TCR beta chain was recovered during a study of T-cell memory formation after mild COVID-19. Study-wide background: Clustering of TCRs was largely donor specific. Study-level results: Contracting clones from day 15 to 85 had balanced CD4/CD8; later expanders favoured CD4+.

Only a few counts were recorded for this clonotype. Its target is unknown. 5'RACE, which relied on constant-segment primers, yielded TCR alpha and TCR beta cDNA libraries carrying sample barcodes and UMIs. TCRdb recomputed calls from the 5' RACE reads with MiXCR, one row per CDR3 protein. The data hold about 240,000 distinct CDR3 sequences, with roughly a tenth observed a single time. Germline-derived CDR1 and CDR2 are LGHNA and YNFKEQ. V lost 1 base to trimming and J lost 7 bases; unmatched junction nucleotides: 11. This CDR3 contains 19 residues. The source is a man younger than 30 who had mild COVID-19 (a few samples of this study predate the infection). Cell type and time point are not known. Source material: PBMCs or a T cell subset sorted from them (not recorded which). The chain couples TRBV4-2 to TRBJ1-6; TRBD1 matches 12 bases. The CDR3 spells CASSQGARDRGLWNSPLHF. CDR3 nucleotide sequence: TGTGCCAGCAGCCAAGGGGCCCGGGACAGGGGGCTTTGGAATTCACCCCTCCACTTT.